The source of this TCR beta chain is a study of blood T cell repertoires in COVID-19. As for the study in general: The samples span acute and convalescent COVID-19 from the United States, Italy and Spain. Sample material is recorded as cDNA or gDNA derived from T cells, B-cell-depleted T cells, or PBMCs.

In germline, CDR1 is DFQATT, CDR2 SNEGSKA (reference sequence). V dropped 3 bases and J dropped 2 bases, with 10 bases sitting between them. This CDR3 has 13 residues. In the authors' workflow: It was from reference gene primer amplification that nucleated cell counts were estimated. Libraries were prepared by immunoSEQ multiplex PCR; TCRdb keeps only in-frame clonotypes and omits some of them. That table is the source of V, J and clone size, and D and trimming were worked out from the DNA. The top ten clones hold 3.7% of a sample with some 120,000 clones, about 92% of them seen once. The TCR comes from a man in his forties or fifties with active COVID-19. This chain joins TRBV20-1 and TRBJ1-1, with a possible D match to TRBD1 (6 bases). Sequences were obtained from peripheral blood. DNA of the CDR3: TGCAGTGCTAGTGGGGACACTAACACTGAAGCTTTCTTT. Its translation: CSASGDTNTEAFF.